This T cell receptor (beta chain) originates from a study of shared clonotypes between healthy human individuals. Germline CDR1 and CDR2: SGHRS and YFSETQ. V shed 0 bases and J 3 bases; nucleotides not matched to a gene: 2. CDR3 length: 15 residues. Sequencing used immunoSEQ multiplex PCR; TCRdb keeps in-frame clones, though not all of them. The repertoire consists of approximately 1.4 million clones, with about 98% occurring once and the leading ten covering about 0.45%. Of note for this clone: The same CDR3 is also encoded by other DNA sequences in this sample.

The sample taken for sequencing was naive CD4+ T cells sorted from blood. Subset reported: CD45RA+ positively selected. The TCR comes from a man aged 25 to 40 in good health. This rearrangement joins TRBV5-1 to TRBJ2-7; 11 bases agree with TRBD2. DNA of the CDR3: TGCGCCAGCAGCTTGGTGACTAGCGGGAACTACGAGCAGTACTTC. This codes for CASSLVTSGNYEQYF.